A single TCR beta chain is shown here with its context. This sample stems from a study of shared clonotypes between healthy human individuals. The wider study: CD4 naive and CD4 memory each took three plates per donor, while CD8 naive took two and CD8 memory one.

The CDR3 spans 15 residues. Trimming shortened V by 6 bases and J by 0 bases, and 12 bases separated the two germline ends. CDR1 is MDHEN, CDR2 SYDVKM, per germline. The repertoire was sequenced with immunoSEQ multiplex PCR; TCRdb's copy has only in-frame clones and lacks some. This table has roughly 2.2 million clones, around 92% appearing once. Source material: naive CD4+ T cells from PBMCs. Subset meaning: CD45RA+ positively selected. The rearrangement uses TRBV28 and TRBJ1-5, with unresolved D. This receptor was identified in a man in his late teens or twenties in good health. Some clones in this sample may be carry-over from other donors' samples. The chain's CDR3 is CASSPTAYSNQPQHF. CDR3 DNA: TGTGCCAGCAGCCCCACGGCTTATAGCAATCAGCCCCAGCATTTT.